This T cell receptor beta chain was recorded in a study of cytomegalovirus exposure and HLA in healthy donors. This CDR3 region has 12 residues. V trimming: 3 bases; J trimming: 7 bases; junction bases outside the gene matches: 1. Germline V CDR1 and CDR2: SGDLS, YYNGEE. A multiplex PCR was run with 60 Vbeta primers and 13 Jbeta primers. The method was immunoSEQ multiplex PCR; TCRdb's version includes in-frame clones alone and lacks a portion of them. The sample has 95,000 to 100,000 clones; approximately 89% are singletons. The chain has TRBV9 and TRBJ1-2, with 9 bases fitting TRBD1. The sequenced sample was PBMCs. The sequence derives from a man aged 30-40 years in good health and CMV-seronegative. CDR3 in DNA: TGTGCCAGCAGCGCGGACAGGGGTGGCTACACCTTC. It encodes CASSADRGGYTF.